This paragraph reports one T cell receptor (beta chain). The data are from a study of shared clonotypes between healthy human individuals. This CDR3 has 14 amino acids. V was clipped by 3 bases and J by 5 bases, with 14 bases between them. Germline-derived CDR1 and CDR2 are SQVTM and ANQGSEA. Genomic DNA per cell subset filled all wells of several immunoSEQ plates. Sequenced by immunoSEQ multiplex PCR; TCRdb stores in-frame clones only, minus some. The sample contains fewer than 600,000 clones, around 79% of which appear only once. This TCR was recovered from a middle-aged woman in good health. Some clones in this sample may be carry-over from other donors' samples. The chain is built from TRBV29-1 and TRBJ2-1, with D maybe TRBD1 (5 bases). The sequencing input was PBMCs. Here the CDR3 reads CSVEDNPYDNEQFF. The CDR3 DNA is TGCAGCGTTGAGGACAACCCGTACGACAATGAGCAGTTCTTC.